This entry is about one T cell receptor (beta chain). The germline V gene encodes CDR1 SGDLS and CDR2 YYNGEE. Trimming stripped 3 bases from V and 5 bases from J, with 14 bases between. The CDR3 covers 14 residues. Using a J-beta primer mix together with a sample-barcoded 5' primer, a second PCR was run for about 6 to 11 cycles. TCRdb independently ran MiXCR on the 5' RACE reads; one entry per CDR3 protein. The data show around 500,000 distinct CDR3 sequences, around a quarter seen once. The data derive from a study of blood T cells in healthy people across ages. Separately, the same data were catalogued under a study of T cells of mothers and their children.

This chain connects TRBV9 to TRBJ2-5, with D possibly matching TRBD2 (7 bases). This TCR was recovered from a boy aged 2 to 9 in good health. The material sequenced was blood. CDR3 nucleotides: TGTGCCAGCAGCGCCTTCGGGGGGCAGGAGACCCAGTACTTC. Protein product: CASSAFGGQETQYF.